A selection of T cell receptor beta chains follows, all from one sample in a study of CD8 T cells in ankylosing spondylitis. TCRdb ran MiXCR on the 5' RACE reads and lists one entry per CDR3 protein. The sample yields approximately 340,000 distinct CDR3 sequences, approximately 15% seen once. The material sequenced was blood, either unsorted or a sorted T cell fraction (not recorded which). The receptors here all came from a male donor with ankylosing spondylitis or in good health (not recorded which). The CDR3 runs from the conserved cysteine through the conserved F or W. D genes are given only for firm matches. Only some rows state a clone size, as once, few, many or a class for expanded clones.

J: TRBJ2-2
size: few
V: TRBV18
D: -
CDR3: CASSPYRQQNTGELFF
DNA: TGTGCCAGCTCACCATATAGACAGCAGAACACCGGGGAGCTGTTTTTT

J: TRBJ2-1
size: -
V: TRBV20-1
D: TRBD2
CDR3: CSARATSGFNEQFF
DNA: TGCAGTGCTAGAGCGACTAGCGGTTTCAATGAGCAGTTCTTC

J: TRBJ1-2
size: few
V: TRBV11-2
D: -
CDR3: CASSLDSTFYGYTF
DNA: TGTGCCAGCAGCTTAGACAGCACATTCTATGGCTACACCTTC

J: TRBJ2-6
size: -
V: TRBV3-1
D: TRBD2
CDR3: CASSQGGRAPGANVLTF
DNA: TGTGCCAGCAGCCAAGGCGGGAGGGCACCAGGGGCCAACGTCCTGACTTTC

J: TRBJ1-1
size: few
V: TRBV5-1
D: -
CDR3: CASSLESGRAEAFF
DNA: TGCGCCAGCAGCTTGGAGTCGGGGAGAGCTGAAGCTTTCTTT

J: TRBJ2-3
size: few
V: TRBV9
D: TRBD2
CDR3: CASSVITLSGATDTQYF
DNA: TGTGCCAGCAGCGTAATCACCCTTAGCGGGGCCACAGATACGCAGTATTTT

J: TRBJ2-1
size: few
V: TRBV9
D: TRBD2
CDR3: CASRPRLAGSYEQFF
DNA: TGTGCCAGCAGGCCGAGACTAGCGGGATCCTATGAGCAGTTCTTC

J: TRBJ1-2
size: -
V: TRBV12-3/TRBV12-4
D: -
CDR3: CASSLRRTYGYTF
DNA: TGTGCCAGCAGTTTGAGGCGGACCTATGGCTACACCTTC

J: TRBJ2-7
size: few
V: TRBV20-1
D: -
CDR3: CSAREGLNTYEQYF
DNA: TGCAGTGCTAGAGAGGGCTTGAATACCTACGAGCAGTACTTC

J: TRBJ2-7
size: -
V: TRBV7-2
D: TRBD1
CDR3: CASSFDRGVYEQYF
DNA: TGTGCCAGCAGCTTCGACAGGGGGGTCTACGAGCAGTACTTC

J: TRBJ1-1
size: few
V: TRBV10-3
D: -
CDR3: CAVVVSGGANTEAFF
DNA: TGTGCAGTGGTTGTTTCGGGGGGCGCGAACACTGAAGCTTTCTTT

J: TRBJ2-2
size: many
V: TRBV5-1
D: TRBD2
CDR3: CASSRMGTSGVNTGELFF
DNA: TGCGCCAGCAGCCGGATGGGGACTAGCGGAGTGAACACCGGGGAGCTGTTTTTT

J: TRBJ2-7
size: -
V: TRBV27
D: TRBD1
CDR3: CASSRTGGQGAYEQYF
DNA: TGTGCCAGCTCCCGAACCGGGGGACAGGGAGCCTACGAGCAGTACTTC

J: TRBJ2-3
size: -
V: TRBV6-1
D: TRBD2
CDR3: CASTPGGYSTDTQYF
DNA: TGTGCCAGCACCCCGGGGGGGTATAGCACAGATACGCAGTATTTT

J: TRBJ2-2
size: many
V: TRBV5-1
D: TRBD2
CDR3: CASSLELSGRGYTGELFF
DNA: TGCGCCAGCAGCTTGGAATTGAGCGGGAGAGGGTATACCGGGGAGCTGTTTTTT

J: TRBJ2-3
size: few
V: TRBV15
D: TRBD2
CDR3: CATSKGTSGSTDTQYF
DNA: TGTGCCACCAGCAAGGGGACTAGCGGGAGCACAGATACGCAGTATTTT

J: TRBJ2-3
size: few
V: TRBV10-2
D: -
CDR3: CASSGLTGITDTQYF
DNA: TGCGCCAGCAGTGGTCTGACGGGGATTACAGATACGCAGTATTTT

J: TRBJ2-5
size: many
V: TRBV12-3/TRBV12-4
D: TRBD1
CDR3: CASSGGTGFQGTQYF
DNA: TGTGCCAGCAGCGGGGGGACAGGGTTTCAAGGGACCCAGTACTTC

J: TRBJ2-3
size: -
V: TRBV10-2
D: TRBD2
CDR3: CASSGGLAPSGRADTQYF
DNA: TGCGCCAGCAGTGGAGGTCTAGCCCCTAGCGGGAGGGCAGATACGCAGTATTTT

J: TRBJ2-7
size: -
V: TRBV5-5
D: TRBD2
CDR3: CASSSLAGRTYEQYF
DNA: TGTGCCAGCAGCTCTCTAGCGGGCCGAACCTACGAGCAGTACTTC

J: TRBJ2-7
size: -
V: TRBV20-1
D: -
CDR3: CSARWMSYEQYF
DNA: TGCAGTGCTAGGTGGATGTCCTACGAGCAGTACTTC

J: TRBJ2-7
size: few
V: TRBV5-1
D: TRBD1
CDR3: CASSLDEGAPYEQYF
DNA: TGCGCCAGCAGCTTGGATGAGGGGGCCCCCTACGAGCAGTACTTC

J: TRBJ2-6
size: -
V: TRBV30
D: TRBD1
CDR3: CALDRAGANVLTF
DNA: TGTGCCTTAGACAGGGCCGGGGCCAACGTCCTGACTTTC

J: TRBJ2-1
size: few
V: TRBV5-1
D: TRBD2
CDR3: CASSSSPGGGYNEQFF
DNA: TGCGCCAGCAGCAGCTCCCCCGGGGGGGGGTACAATGAGCAGTTCTTC

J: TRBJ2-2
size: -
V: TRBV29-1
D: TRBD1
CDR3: CSGRRTGGPTGELFF
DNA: TGCAGCGGCCGAAGGACAGGGGGACCAACCGGGGAGCTGTTTTTT

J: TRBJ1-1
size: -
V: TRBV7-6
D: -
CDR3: CASSLTGTEHTEAFF
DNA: TGTGCCAGCAGCTTAACCGGGACGGAGCACACTGAAGCTTTCTTT

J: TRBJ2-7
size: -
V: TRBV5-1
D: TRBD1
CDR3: CASSPGQGSDEQYF
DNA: TGCGCCAGCAGCCCCGGACAGGGGAGCGACGAGCAGTACTTC

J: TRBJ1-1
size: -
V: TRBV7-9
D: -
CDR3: CASSLVNSYTSEAFF
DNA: TGTGCCAGCAGCTTAGTAAACAGTTATACTTCTGAAGCTTTCTTT

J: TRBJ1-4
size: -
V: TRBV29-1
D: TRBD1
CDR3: CSVGDSEGKLFF
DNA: TGCAGCGTGGGGGACAGCGAAGGGAAACTGTTTTTT

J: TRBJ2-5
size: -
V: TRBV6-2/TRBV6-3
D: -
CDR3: CASSYGGSEETQYF
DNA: TGTGCCAGCAGTTACGGGGGGTCCGAAGAGACCCAGTACTTC

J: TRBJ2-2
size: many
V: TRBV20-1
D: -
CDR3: CSTYRPVTGELFF
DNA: TGCAGTACCTACCGGCCGGTGACCGGGGAGCTGTTTTTT

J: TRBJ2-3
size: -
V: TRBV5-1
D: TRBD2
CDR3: CASSMGLGLTTSTDTQYF
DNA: TGCGCCAGCAGCATGGGACTGGGACTAACTACTAGCACAGATACGCAGTATTTT

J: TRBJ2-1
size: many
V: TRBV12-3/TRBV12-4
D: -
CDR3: CASSPGSPTGQFF
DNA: TGTGCCAGCAGCCCGGGATCTCCTACAGGGCAGTTCTTC

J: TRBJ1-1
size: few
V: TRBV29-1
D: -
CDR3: CSVAWEYNTEAFF
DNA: TGCAGCGTTGCGTGGGAGTATAACACTGAAGCTTTCTTT

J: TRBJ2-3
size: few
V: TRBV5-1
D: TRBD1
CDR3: CASSLEQGATDTQYF
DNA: TGCGCCAGCAGCTTGGAACAGGGGGCGACAGATACGCAGTATTTT

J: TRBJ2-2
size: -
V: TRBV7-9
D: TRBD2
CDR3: CASSLDGGSQVAGELFF
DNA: TGTGCCAGCAGCTTAGATGGCGGGAGTCAGGTGGCCGGGGAGCTGTTTTTT

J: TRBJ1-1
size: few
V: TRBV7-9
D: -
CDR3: CASRPPLTQTNTEAFF
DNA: TGTGCCAGCAGACCCCCCCTGACGCAGACGAACACTGAAGCTTTCTTT

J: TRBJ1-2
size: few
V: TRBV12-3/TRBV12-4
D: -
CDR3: CASSFPAAPYGYTF
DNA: TGTGCCAGCAGTTTTCCTGCAGCCCCCTATGGCTACACCTTC

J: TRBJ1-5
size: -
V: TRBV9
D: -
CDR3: CASSVGDQFGPQHF
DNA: TGTGCCAGCAGCGTAGGGGACCAGTTTGGGCCCCAGCATTTT

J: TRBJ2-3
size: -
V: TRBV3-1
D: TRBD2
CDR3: CASSQTVSGTSGKRTDTQYF
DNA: TGTGCCAGCAGCCAGACAGTCTCCGGGACTAGCGGGAAGAGGACAGATACGCAGTATTTT

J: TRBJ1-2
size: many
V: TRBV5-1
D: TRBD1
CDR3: CASSSRDRGYGYTF
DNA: TGCGCCAGCAGCAGCCGGGACAGGGGTTATGGCTACACCTTC

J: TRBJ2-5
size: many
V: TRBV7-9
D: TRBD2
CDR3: CASSPGTSFGTQYF
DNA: TGTGCCAGCAGCCCTGGGACTAGCTTCGGGACCCAGTACTTC

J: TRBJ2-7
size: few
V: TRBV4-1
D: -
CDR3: CASSQDSTTGRREQYF
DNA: TGCGCCAGCAGCCAAGATTCTACTACCGGGCGACGGGAGCAGTACTTC

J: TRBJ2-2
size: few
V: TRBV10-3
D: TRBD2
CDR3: CAISDSSGGNTGELFF
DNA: TGTGCCATCAGTGATTCTAGCGGGGGCAACACCGGGGAGCTGTTTTTT

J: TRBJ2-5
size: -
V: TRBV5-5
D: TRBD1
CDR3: CASKSRGTGGQETQYF
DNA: TGTGCCAGCAAAAGTAGAGGGACAGGGGGACAAGAGACCCAGTACTTC

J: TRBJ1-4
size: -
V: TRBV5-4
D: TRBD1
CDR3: CASSLTGDNEKLFF
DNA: TGTGCCAGCAGCCTGACAGGGGACAATGAAAAACTGTTTTTT

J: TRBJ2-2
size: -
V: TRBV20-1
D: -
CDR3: CSAREQGYGELFF
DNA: TGCAGTGCTAGAGAACAGGGTTACGGGGAGCTGTTTTTT

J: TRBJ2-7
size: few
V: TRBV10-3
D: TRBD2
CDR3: CAIRGTSGRGVEQYF
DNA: TGTGCCATCCGTGGGACTAGCGGGAGAGGAGTCGAGCAGTACTTC

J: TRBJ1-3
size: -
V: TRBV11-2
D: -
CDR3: CASSFVSGRGNTIYF
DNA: TGTGCCAGCAGCTTCGTGTCGGGCAGGGGAAACACCATATATTTT

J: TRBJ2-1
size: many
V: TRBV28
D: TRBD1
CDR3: CASSLTGQGKNEQFF
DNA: TGTGCCAGCAGCTTGACGGGACAGGGAAAGAATGAGCAGTTCTTC

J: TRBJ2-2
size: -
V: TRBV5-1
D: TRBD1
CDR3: CASSYDRGVTGELFF
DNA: TGCGCCAGCAGCTACGACAGGGGCGTCACCGGGGAGCTGTTTTTT

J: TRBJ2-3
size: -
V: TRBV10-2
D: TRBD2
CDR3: CASSPIAGDQYF
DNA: TGCGCCAGCAGCCCGATAGCGGGAGATCAGTATTTT

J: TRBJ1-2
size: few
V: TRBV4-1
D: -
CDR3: CASSQGEILNYGYTF
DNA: TGCGCCAGCAGCCAGGGGGAGATTCTTAACTATGGCTACACCTTC

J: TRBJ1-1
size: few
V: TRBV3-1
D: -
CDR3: CASSQVPSTEAFF
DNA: TGTGCCAGCAGCCAAGTACCGAGCACTGAAGCTTTCTTT

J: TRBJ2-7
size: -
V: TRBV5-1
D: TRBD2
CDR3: CASSLGEGFYEQYF
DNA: TGCGCCAGCAGCTTGGGGGAGGGATTCTACGAGCAGTACTTC

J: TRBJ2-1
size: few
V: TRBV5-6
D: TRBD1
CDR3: CASSPIGQGVYNEQFF
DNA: TGTGCCAGCAGCCCCATCGGACAGGGGGTTTACAATGAGCAGTTCTTC

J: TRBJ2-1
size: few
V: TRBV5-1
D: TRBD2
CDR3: CASSLVGLAGTYNEQFF
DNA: TGCGCCAGCAGCTTGGTAGGGCTAGCGGGGACCTACAATGAGCAGTTCTTC

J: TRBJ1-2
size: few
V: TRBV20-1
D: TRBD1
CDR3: CSATDRGTYGYTF
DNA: TGCAGTGCTACAGACAGGGGTACCTATGGCTACACCTTC

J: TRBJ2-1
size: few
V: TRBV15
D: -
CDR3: CATSEVRYNEQFF
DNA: TGTGCCACCAGCGAGGTCCGTTACAATGAGCAGTTCTTC

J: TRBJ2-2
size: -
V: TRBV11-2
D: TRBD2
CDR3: CASSLAGGPGELFF
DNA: TGTGCCAGCAGCTTAGCGGGAGGGCCCGGGGAGCTGTTTTTT